The 29 T cell receptor beta chains reported below all come from one sample, sequenced in a study of T cell clusters in autoimmune cytopenias. Multiplex touch-down PCR amplified TRB using TRB-A and TRB-B pools in one tube. Following a re-call of the multiplex PCR reads, TCRdb has one entry per CDR3 protein and lacks DNA. Its clone listing holds about 3,500 distinct CDR3 sequences. Each sample's input was 250 ng genomic DNA, some 38,000 genome equivalents. The sample consisted of peripheral blood. These receptors all come from a human donor with an autoimmune cytopenia or autoimmune hepatitis (not recorded which).

This clonotype counts as medium-sized by frequency. This chain links TRBV6-4 with TRBJ1-2. This CDR3 spans 11 amino acids. Germline V gene sequence: CDR1 MRHNA, CDR2 SNTAGT. The CDR3 spells CASSDRYGYTF.

This clonotype is deemed medium-sized by its frequency. This chain links TRBV27 with TRBJ2-3; TCRdb gives TRBD1 as the D gene, but with no DNA this cannot be confirmed. Germline assignment: CDR1 MNHEY and CDR2 SMNVEV (reference sequence). This CDR3 spans 18 amino acids. This CDR3 is CASSPRALSGRGADTQYF.

The J gene is TRBJ1-6, the V gene TRBV11-2. The germline V gene has CDR1 SGHAT and CDR2 FQNNGV. The CDR3 is 14 amino acids. This chain's CDR3 is CASSFLSYNSPLHF.

The chain uses TRBV19 and TRBJ1-4; TCRdb returns TRBD1, unconfirmable since there is no DNA. Germline V gene data show CDR1 as LNHDA and CDR2 as SQIVND (reference sequence). This CDR3 contains 16 residues. This chain's CDR3 is CASTRTGGETNEKLFF.

This clonotype ranks as medium-sized (0.01 to 0.1%) in terms of frequency. The chain joins TRBV12-3 or TRBV12-4 to TRBJ1-5; as DNA is missing, the TRBD1 call by TCRdb cannot be tested. This CDR3 comprises 15 residues. This chain's CDR3 is CASSKPGQQNQPQHF.

This clonotype is classed as medium-sized by frequency. This chain connects TRBV6-4 to TRBJ2-1; TCRdb lists TRBD1, though no DNA is available to test this call. Germline CDR1 MRHNA, CDR2 SNTAGT. This CDR3 spans 14 amino acids. The CDR3 region is CASSDWGRRNEQFF.

This clonotype registers medium-sized by frequency. This rearrangement joins TRBV6-5 to TRBJ2-7; TCRdb indicates TRBD2, and absent DNA this call remains unverified. The CDR3 sequence is 16 residues long. Germline loops: CDR1 MNHEY, CDR2 SVGAGI. The CDR3 reads CASSWTSGRDSYEQYF.

The V call is TRBV20-1, the J call TRBJ2-1; checking the TCRdb D call of TRBD1 is not possible without DNA. This CDR3 has 15 residues. From germline, CDR1 is DFQATT and CDR2 SNEGSKA (reference sequence). The CDR3 spells CSARAWDRVSNEQFF.

Its frequency marks this clonotype as large. The V gene is TRBV6-6, the J gene TRBJ1-2. The CDR3 is made up of 12 amino acids. Germline CDR1 MNHNY, CDR2 SVGAGI (reference sequence). CDR3: CASSPGPYGYTF.

The chain combines TRBV7-2 with TRBJ1-1. Looked up from germline, CDR1 is SGHTA and CDR2 is FQGNSA. This CDR3 contains 15 residues. CDR3 region: CASSIGPLKYTEAFF. Based on the CDR3 plus reference TRBV7-2 and TRBJ1-1, the full variable domain is GAGVSQSPSNKVTEKGKDVELRCDPISGHTALYWYRQSLGQGLEFLIYFQGNSAPDKSGLPSDRFSAERTGGSVSTLTIQRTQQEDSAVYLCASSIGPLKYTEAFFGQGTRLTVV.

The chain recombines TRBV11-2 with TRBJ1-1; TCRdb names TRBD1, which stays unverified in the absence of DNA. Germline loops: CDR1 SGHAT, CDR2 FQNNGV. This CDR3 has 16 residues. The CDR3 region is CASSRGTGGMNTEAFF.

This sequence joins TRBV24-1 and TRBJ2-1; TCRdb lists TRBD1, though no DNA is available to test this call. CDR3 length: 20 amino acids. Germline lookup yields CDR1 KGHDR and CDR2 SFDVKD. The CDR3 region is CATSDLSQGAGRGSYNEQFF.

By frequency, this clonotype registers medium-sized. The chain joins TRBV10-3 to TRBJ2-3; the D gene TCRdb calls, TRBD1, cannot be checked with no DNA. CDR3 size: 16 residues. In germline, CDR1 is ENHRY, CDR2 SYGVKD. CDR3 sequence reads: CAISESQGPHGDTQYF.

The J gene is TRBJ1-3, the V gene TRBV5-1. The CDR3 has 15 amino acids. Germline V gene sequence: CDR1 SGHRS, CDR2 YFSETQ. CDR3: CASSLDGFSGNTIYF. The whole variable domain, filled in from reference TRBV5-1 and TRBJ1-3, reads KAGVTQTPRYLIKTRGQQVTLSCSPISGHRSVSWYQQTPGQGLQFLFEYFSETQRNKGNFPGRFSGRQFSNSRSEMNVSTLELGDSALYLCASSLDGFSGNTIYFGEGSWLTVV.

This clonotype is called medium-sized (0.01 to 0.1%) based on its frequency. The rearrangement uses TRBV20-1 and TRBJ1-6; the TRBD1 assignment by TCRdb is unverifiable without DNA. This CDR3 region has 15 residues. Germline-derived CDR1 and CDR2 are DFQATT and SNEGSKA (reference sequence). This CDR3 is CSARLVLGDNSPLHF.

This chain joins TRBV4-1 and TRBJ2-7. The CDR3 spans 15 residues. Germline V CDR1 and CDR2: MGHRA, YSYEKL. CDR3 region: CASSQDSQDSYEQYF.

This clonotype is deemed medium-sized by its frequency. The CDR3 loop is CATSVLLAGASEQYF. J is TRBJ2-7 and V is TRBV15; TCRdb designates TRBD2, a call that cannot be tested without DNA. The CDR3 extends over 15 amino acids. Germline V gene lookup returns CDR1 LNHNV and CDR2 YYDKDF (reference sequence).

Judged by frequency, this clonotype is medium-sized (0.01 to 0.1%). The rearrangement uses TRBV5-6 and TRBJ1-4; TCRdb returns TRBD1, unconfirmable since there is no DNA. The CDR3 contains 16 residues. In germline, CDR1 is SGHDT, CDR2 YYEEEE. The chain's CDR3 is CASSLGGGRTNEKLFF.

This clonotype is labeled medium-sized based on frequency. The chain employs TRBV29-1 and TRBJ1-5; TCRdb reports TRBD1, a call that lacks DNA to check it against. The germline V gene encodes CDR1 SQVTM and CDR2 ANQGSEA. The CDR3 covers 14 residues. CDR3 protein: CSVAAGEEWQPQHF.

This clonotype is medium-sized by frequency. This rearrangement joins TRBV6-5 to TRBJ1-3; no DNA is available, so the TRBD1 call from TCRdb remains unchecked. CDR1 is MNHEY and CDR2 is SVGAGI in the germline V gene. The length of the CDR3 is 15 residues. The chain's CDR3 is CASSRSPGSGNTIYF.

This clonotype is medium-sized (0.01 to 0.1%) by frequency. The J gene is TRBJ2-7, the V gene TRBV5-6; with no DNA, the TCRdb D assignment of TRBD2 cannot be verified. The CDR3 has 11 amino acids. The V gene's germline CDR1 is SGHDT and CDR2 YYEEEE. The CDR3 sequence is CASSRPPEQYF.

This CDR3 is CASGEHTGGRNEQFF. V is TRBV2 and J is TRBJ2-1; TCRdb outputs TRBD1, but without DNA this stays unchecked. In germline, CDR1 is SNHLY, CDR2 FYNNEI. There are 15 residues in the CDR3. Using reference TRBV2 and TRBJ2-1 for the parts outside the CDR3, the full variable domain is EPEVTQTPSHQVTQMGQEVILRCVPISNHLYFYWYRQILGQKVEFLVSFYNNEISEKSEIFDDQFSVERPDGSNFTLKIRSTKLEDSAMYFCASGEHTGGRNEQFFGPGTRLTVL.

This clonotype is called medium-sized based on its frequency. V is TRBV18 and J is TRBJ2-3; without DNA, the TCRdb call of TRBD2 cannot be checked. Germline V gene data show CDR1 as KGHSH and CDR2 as LQKENI. This CDR3 has 15 residues. Here the CDR3 reads CASSPGLAGEATQYF.

This clonotype is identified as medium-sized (0.01 to 0.1%) from frequency. This chain connects TRBV6-5 to TRBJ1-5; TCRdb gives TRBD1 as the D gene, but with no DNA this cannot be confirmed. The CDR3 has 14 amino acids. The germline gives CDR1 MNHEY, CDR2 SVGAGI. This CDR3 is CASSYGQAFQPQHF.

This rearrangement joins TRBV12-3 or TRBV12-4 to TRBJ2-1; no DNA is available, so the TRBD1 call from TCRdb remains unchecked. The CDR3 is 15 amino acids. Here the CDR3 reads CASSFRGGGYNEQFF.

By frequency, this clonotype registers medium-sized. This chain joins TRBV6-1 and TRBJ1-3; TCRdb calls TRBD1, which cannot be checked without DNA. The germline V gene has CDR1 MNHNS and CDR2 SASEGT. This CDR3 is 13 amino acids long. The CDR3 sequence: CANGAASGNTIYF.

The chain recombines TRBV10-1 with TRBJ1-5. Germline CDR1 WNHNN, CDR2 SYGVQD (reference sequence). This CDR3 comprises 12 residues. The CDR3 region is CASSPGNQPQHF.

This clonotype is called medium-sized based on its frequency. CDR3 residues: CASSPDRVSWTIYF. The genes are TRBV6-5 and TRBJ1-3; TCRdb's D gene call, TRBD1, goes unchecked for lack of DNA. Per germline, CDR1 MNHEY and CDR2 SVGAGI. This CDR3 contains 14 residues.

The gene calls are TRBV20-1 and TRBJ2-1; the TCRdb call, TRBD2, lacks DNA for checking. The CDR3 extends over 14 amino acids. Looked up from germline, CDR1 is DFQATT and CDR2 is SNEGSKA (reference sequence). CDR3 protein: CSAIKASGGNEQFF.